This TCR beta chain was profiled in a study of T cell clonotyping in hematopoietic cell transplantation (dated by TCRdb to the early 2020s). About the full investigation: In the study, around 130 blood samples were gathered from under 45 consecutive transplant recipients and their related donors. Recruitment of patients ran from September 2015 to early 2017, and follow-up continued until late 2020 or until death.

Based on the germline V gene (reference sequence), the CDR1 and CDR2 sequences are GTSNPN and SVGIG. Taken from cysteine to phenylalanine, the CDR3 has 13 residues. Of the read, only the CDR3 DNA is kept; its 39 bases are in frame from base 1. At the junction V is shortened by 3 bases and J by 1 base, with 9 bases in between. As for this clone: Its specific antigen is unknown. One base away there is no much larger clone; base qualities are not given.

The meaning of the sample's time point label: 100 days after allo-HCT. Blood from recipients was drawn about 28 days before transplant and again at days 30, 100 and 180 after transplant. Nuclei Lysis Solution was used to extract genomic DNA from fresh or cryopreserved unfractionated peripheral blood mononuclear cells. TCR beta CDR3 regions were amplified from genomic DNA with the immunoSEQ assay, a bias-controlled multiplex PCR using V- and J-specific primers. In a second PCR step, a proprietary barcode and Illumina adapter sequences were attached to the CDR3 amplicons. CDR3 libraries were sequenced on an Illumina MiSeq instrument. The original methods were these. immunoSEQ Analyzer 3.0 was used for export and quality control, with R Bioconductor and Immunarch used for downstream analyses. Repertoire metrics were calculated using only productive rearrangements within the normalized downsampled data set. Clonotypes larger than 5 templates in the normalized cohort were defined as pathologically expanded. The Inverse Simpson Index was used to measure repertoire diversity. The non-normalized data set was used for CMV-specificity analyses so that all clonotypes could be captured. This is the immuneACCESS table as TCRdb keeps it, with only in-frame sequences that have V and J called. A part of the clones is gone; compared with another copy, unresolved V genes explain less than half, and the rest is unexplained. Clonal size and the V and J genes are those of that table, whereas D and trimming came from the DNA. Present in this sample are approximately 7,000 clones, roughly 89% of which were seen just once. Of the sample, approximately 5% is held by the ten largest clones.

Overall study outcomes, separate from this receptor: Inverse Simpson Index values from donors and from recipients before transplant predicted broader TCR repertoire diversity after transplant. Sample size was limited, and cells were not sorted, so CD4 and CD8 repertoire contributions could not be separated. Just a small fraction of recipient repertoires overlapped with donor repertoires, and more than 97% appeared de novo at the given depth. Recipient TCR diversity fell after transplant, with pathologically expanded clonotypes rising progressively from day 30 to day 180.

The chain links TRBV30 with TRBJ1-1, with the D gene too uncertain to name. The sequence was obtained from a male patient between 45 and 59 years old who had an allogeneic stem cell transplant from a related donor, so the T cells may come from the graft donor. Some clones in this sample may be carry-over from other donors' samples. The specimen comprised PBMCs, sampled 100 days after allogeneic stem cell transplant. In nucleotides, the sequence is TGTGCCTGGAGCAGGAGAGCGAACACTGAAGCTTTCTTT. Its translation reads: CAWSRRANTEAFF.